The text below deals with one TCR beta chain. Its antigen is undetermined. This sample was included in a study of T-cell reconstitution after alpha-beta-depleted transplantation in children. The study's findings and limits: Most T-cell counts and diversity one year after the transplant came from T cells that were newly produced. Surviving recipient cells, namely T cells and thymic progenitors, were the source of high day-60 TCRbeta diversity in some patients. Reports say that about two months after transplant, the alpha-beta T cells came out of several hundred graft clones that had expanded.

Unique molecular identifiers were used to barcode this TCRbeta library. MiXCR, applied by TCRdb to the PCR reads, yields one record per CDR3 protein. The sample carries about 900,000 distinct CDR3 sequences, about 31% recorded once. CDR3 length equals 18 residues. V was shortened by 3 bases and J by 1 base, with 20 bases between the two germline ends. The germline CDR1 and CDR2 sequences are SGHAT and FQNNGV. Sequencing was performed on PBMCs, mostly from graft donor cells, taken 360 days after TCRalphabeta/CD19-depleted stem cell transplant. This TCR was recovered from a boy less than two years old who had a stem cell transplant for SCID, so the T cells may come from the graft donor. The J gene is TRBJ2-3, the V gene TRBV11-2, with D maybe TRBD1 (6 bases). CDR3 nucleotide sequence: TGTGCCAGCAGCTTCACTCGGACAGTAGGGGCCCGCACAGATACGCAGTATTTT. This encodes CASSFTRTVGARTDTQYF.